This is a list of T cell receptor beta chains from one sample in a study of blood T cell repertoires in COVID-19. Only in-frame clones appear in the TCRdb table, and some are missing; sequencing was by immunoSEQ multiplex PCR. This table holds about 480,000 clones, about 91% found once. Material: peripheral blood. These receptors all come from a woman aged 50 to 60 with COVID-19, enrolled during active disease. The CDR3 runs from the conserved cysteine through the conserved F or W. D genes are given only for firm matches. Rows may omit the clone size; those that give it use once, few, many or a size class.

J | V | D | size | CDR3 | DNA
TRBJ2-2 | TRBV19 | - | - | CASSIAQAPAGELFF | TGTGCCAGTAGTATTGCACAGGCTCCGGCCGGGGAGCTGTTTTTT
TRBJ2-2 | TRBV9 | TRBD1 | - | CASSVGGQGTGELFF | TGTGCCAGCAGCGTAGGGGGACAGGGTACCGGGGAGCTGTTTTTT
TRBJ1-1 | TRBV29-1 | - | - | CSVEDRNTEAFF | TGCAGCGTTGAGGACAGGAACACTGAAGCTTTCTTT
TRBJ1-2 | TRBV30 | - | - | CASTRGGGYTF | TGTGCCTCAACTCGGGGGGGCGGCTACACCTTC
TRBJ1-2 | TRBV30 | - | once | CAWSGDSAGYGYTF | TGTGCCTGGAGTGGGGACTCCGCCGGCTATGGCTACACCTTC
TRBJ1-3 | TRBV30 | - | - | CACRQESFSGNTIYF | TGTGCCTGCCGACAGGAGTCCTTCTCTGGAAACACCATATATTTT
TRBJ1-1 | TRBV6-1 | TRBD1 | - | CASSDGTVNTEAFF | TGTGCCAGCAGTGACGGGACAGTGAACACTGAAGCTTTCTTT
TRBJ2-1 | TRBV5-1 | TRBD2 | - | CASNRGSDNEQFF | TGCGCCAGCAACCGCGGGAGCGATAATGAGCAGTTCTTC
TRBJ1-2 | TRBV18 | TRBD1 | few | CASSPSRDRADGYTF | TGTGCCAGCTCCCCGAGTCGGGACAGGGCTGATGGCTACACCTTC
TRBJ2-2 | TRBV19 | - | - | CASSIVGGPGELFF | TGTGCCAGTAGTATAGTGGGGGGACCCGGGGAGCTGTTTTTT